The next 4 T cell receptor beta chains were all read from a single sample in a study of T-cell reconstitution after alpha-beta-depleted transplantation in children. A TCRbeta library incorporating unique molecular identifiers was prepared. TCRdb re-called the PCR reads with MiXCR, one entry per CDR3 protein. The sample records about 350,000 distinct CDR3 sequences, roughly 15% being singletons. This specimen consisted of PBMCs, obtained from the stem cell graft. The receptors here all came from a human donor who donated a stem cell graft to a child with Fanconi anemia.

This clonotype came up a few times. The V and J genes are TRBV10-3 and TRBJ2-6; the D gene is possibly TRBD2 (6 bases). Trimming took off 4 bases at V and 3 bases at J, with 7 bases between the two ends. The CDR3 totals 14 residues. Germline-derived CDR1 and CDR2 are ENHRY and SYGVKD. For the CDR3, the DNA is TGTGCCATCAGTGGCGGGAATGGGGCCAACGTCCTGACTTTC. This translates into CAISGGNGANVLTF.

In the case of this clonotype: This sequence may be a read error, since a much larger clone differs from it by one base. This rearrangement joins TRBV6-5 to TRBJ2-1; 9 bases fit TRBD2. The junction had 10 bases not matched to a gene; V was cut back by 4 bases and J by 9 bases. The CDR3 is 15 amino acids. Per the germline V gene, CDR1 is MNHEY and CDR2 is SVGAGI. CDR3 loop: CASSFLAGARGEQFF. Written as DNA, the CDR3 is TGTGCCAGCAGTTTCTTAGCGGGGGCAAGAGGTGAGCAGTTCTTC.

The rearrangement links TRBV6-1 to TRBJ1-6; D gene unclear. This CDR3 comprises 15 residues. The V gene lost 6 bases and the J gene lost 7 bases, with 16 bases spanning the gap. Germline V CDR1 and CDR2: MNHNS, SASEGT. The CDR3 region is CASSPSRTGNSPLHF. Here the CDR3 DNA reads TGTGCCAGCAGCCCCTCCCGGACGGGAAATTCACCCCTCCACTTT.

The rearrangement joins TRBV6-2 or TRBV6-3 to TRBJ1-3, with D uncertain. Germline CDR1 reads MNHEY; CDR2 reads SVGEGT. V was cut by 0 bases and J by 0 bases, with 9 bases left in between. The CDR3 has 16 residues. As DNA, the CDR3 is TGTGCCAGCAGTTACTCGGGAAGTACCTCTGGAAACACCATATATTTT. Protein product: CASSYSGSTSGNTIYF.